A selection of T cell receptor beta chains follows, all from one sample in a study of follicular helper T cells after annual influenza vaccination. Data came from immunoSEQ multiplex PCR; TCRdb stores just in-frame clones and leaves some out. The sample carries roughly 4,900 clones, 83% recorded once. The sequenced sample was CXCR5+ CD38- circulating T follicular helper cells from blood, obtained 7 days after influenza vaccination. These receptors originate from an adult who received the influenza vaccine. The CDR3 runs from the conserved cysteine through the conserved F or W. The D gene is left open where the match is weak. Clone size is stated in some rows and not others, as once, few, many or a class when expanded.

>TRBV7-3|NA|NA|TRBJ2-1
CASSLRGADEQFF
TGTGCCAGCAGCTTACGGGGTGCGGATGAGCAGTTCTTC
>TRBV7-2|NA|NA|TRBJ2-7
CASSQRYEQYF
TGTGCCAGCAGCCAAAGATACGAGCAGTACTTC
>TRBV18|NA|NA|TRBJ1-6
CASSPHKNSPLHF
TGTGCCAGCTCACCCCACAAGAATTCACCCCTCCACTTT
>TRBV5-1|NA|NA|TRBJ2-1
CASSLLTSDNEQFF
TGCGCCAGCAGCTTGCTAACTTCCGACAATGAGCAGTTCTTC
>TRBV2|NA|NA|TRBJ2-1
CASTGGAAYNEQFF
TGTGCCAGCACTGGCGGGGCGGCCTACAATGAGCAGTTCTTC
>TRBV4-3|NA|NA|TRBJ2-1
CASSQVLTGVRSSYNEQFF
TGCGCCAGCAGCCAAGTCCTCACGGGCGTAAGGAGCTCCTACAATGAGCAGTTCTTC
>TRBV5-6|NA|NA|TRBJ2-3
CASSLDSRTDTQYF
TGTGCCAGCAGCCTGGACAGTCGCACAGATACGCAGTATTTT
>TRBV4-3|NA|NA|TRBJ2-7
CASSQGDTTGNEQYF
TGCGCCAGCAGCCAAGGAGACACAACGGGGAACGAGCAGTACTTC
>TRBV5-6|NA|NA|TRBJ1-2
CASSLDRGPYGYTF
TGTGCCAGCAGCTTGGATCGGGGGCCCTATGGCTACACCTTC
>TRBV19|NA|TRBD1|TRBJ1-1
CASSMARGVMNTEAFF
TGTGCCAGTAGTATGGCCAGGGGGGTTATGAACACTGAAGCTTTCTTT
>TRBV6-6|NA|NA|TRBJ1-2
CASNNRVGYGYTF
TGTGCCAGCAACAACAGGGTGGGCTATGGCTACACCTTC
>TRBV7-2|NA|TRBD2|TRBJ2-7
CASSRTLSGGSSYEQYF
TGTGCCAGCAGCCGAACCCTAAGCGGGGGGAGCTCCTACGAGCAGTACTTT
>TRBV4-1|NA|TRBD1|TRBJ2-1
CASSQERARGPYNEQFF
TGCGCCAGCAGCCAAGAACGGGCCAGGGGGCCCTACAATGAGCAGTTCTTC
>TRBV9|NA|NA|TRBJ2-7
CASSVDDRTHEQYF
TGTGCCAGCAGCGTAGACGATAGAACCCACGAGCAGTACTTC
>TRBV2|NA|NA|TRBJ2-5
CASRLSRGETQYF
TGTGCCAGCAGACTTAGCCGGGGGGAGACCCAGTACTTC
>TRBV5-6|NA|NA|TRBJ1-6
CASSSQGPGFGNSPLHF
TGTGCCAGCAGCTCCCAGGGACCAGGGTTTGGTAATTCACCCCTCCACTTT
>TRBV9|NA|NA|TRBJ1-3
CASSVGTAYSGNTIYF
TGTGCCAGCAGCGTGGGGACGGCTTATTCTGGAAACACCATATATTTT
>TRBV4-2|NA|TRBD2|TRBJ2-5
CASSQFGSGGDQETQYF
TGTGCCAGCAGCCAATTTGGTAGCGGGGGAGACCAAGAGACCCAGTACTTC
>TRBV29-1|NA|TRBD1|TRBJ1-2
CSVEDRGRGYGYTF
TGCAGCGTTGAAGACAGGGGGCGGGGGTATGGCTACACCTTC
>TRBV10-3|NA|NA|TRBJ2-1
CAISGAILFRNEQFF
TGTGCCATCAGTGGGGCCATATTATTTAGGAATGAGCAGTTCTTC
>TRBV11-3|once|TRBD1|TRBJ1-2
CASTRTGTGYTF
TGTGCCAGCACCCGGACAGGGACCGGCTACACCTTC
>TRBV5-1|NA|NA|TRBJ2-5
CASSSGPFQGPQETQYF
TGCGCCAGCAGCTCGGGGCCCTTCCAAGGACCGCAAGAGACCCAGTACTTC
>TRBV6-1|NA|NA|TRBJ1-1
CASSGGGTEAFF
TGTGCCAGCTCGGGGGGGGGCACTGAAGCTTTCTTT